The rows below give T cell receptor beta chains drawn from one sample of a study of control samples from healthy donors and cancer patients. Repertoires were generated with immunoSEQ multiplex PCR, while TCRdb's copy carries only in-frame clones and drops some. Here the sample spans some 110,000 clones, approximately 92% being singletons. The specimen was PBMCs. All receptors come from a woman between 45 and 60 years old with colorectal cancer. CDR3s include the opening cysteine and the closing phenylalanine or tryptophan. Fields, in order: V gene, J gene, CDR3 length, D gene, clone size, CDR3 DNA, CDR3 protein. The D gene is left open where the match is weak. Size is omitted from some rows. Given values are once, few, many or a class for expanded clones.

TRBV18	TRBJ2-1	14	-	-	TGTGCCAGCTCACCCGGGACACGAAACCATGAGCAGTTCTTC	CASSPGTRNHEQFF
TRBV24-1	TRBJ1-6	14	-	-	TGTGCCACCAGTGCCGGGATGGAAGGGTCACCCCTCCACTTT	CATSAGMEGSPLHF
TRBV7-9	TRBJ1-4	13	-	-	TGTGCCAGCAGCTTAGTTACTGGGGAAAAACTGTTTTTT	CASSLVTGEKLFF
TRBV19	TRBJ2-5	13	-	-	TGTGCCAGTAGTATGCGCAGGCAAGAGACCCAGTACTTC	CASSMRRQETQYF
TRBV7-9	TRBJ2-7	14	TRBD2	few	TGTGCCAGCAGCCCGGGGGGGACCTCCTACGAGCAGTACTTC	CASSPGGTSYEQYF
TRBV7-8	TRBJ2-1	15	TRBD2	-	TGTGCCAGCAGCTTGCGGGAGGGCCCCTACAATGAGCAGTTCTTC	CASSLREGPYNEQFF
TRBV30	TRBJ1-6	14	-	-	TGTGCCTGGAGTGTAGCCGGGAGGGATTCACCCCTCCACTTT	CAWSVAGRDSPLHF
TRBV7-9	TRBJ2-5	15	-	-	TGTGCCAGCAGCCGCGGGACCGGAGATGCCGAGACCCAGTACTTC	CASSRGTGDAETQYF
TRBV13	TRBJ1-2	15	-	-	TGTGCCAGCAGCTTAGTGGGGCAGGCCTTGGGGGGCTACACCTTC	CASSLVGQALGGYTF
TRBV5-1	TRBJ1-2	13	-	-	TGCGCCAGCAGCTATGACAGGAACTATGGCTACACCTTC	CASSYDRNYGYTF
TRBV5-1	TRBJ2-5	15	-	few	TGCGCCAGCAGCTGGGGGGGCGGGGAAGAAGAGACCCAGTACTTC	CASSWGGGEEETQYF
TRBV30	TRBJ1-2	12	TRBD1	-	TGTGCCTTCGGGACAGGGAACTATGGCTACACCTTC	CAFGTGNYGYTF
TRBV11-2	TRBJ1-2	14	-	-	TGTGCCAGCAGTCGACAGTCCGCTACCTATGGCTACACCTTC	CASSRQSATYGYTF
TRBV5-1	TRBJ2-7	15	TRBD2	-	TGCGCCAGCAGCTTGAGCGCCGCGGGGGGGCGCGAGCAGTACTTC	CASSLSAAGGREQYF
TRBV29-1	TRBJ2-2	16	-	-	TGCAGCGTCTACTCAACCGGCGGGAAGTCGGCCGGGGAGCTGTTTTTT	CSVYSTGGKSAGELFF
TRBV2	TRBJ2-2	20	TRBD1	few	TGTGCCAGCATTTTCCCCAATACGAAAGAACAGGGGGCGCATACCGGGGAGCTGTTTTTT	CASIFPNTKEQGAHTGELFF
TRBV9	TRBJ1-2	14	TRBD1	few	TGTGCCAGCAGCGCTCAGACAGGGCCCTATGGCTACACCTTC	CASSAQTGPYGYTF
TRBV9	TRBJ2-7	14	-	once	TGTGCCAGCAGCGTAGCGGAGGATGACTACGAGCAGTACTTC	CASSVAEDDYEQYF
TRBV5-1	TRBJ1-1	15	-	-	TGCGCCAGCAGCTCCTCTCAGGGTAGGGGCACTGAAGCTTTCTTT	CASSSSQGRGTEAFF
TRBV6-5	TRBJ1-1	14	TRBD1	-	TGTGCCAGCAGGACAGGGGGCCTGAACACTGAAGCTTTCTTT	CASRTGGLNTEAFF
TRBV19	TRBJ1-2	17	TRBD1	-	TGTGCCAGTACCCCCCGGGACAGCAAAAACCCAGCCTATGGCTACACCTTC	CASTPRDSKNPAYGYTF
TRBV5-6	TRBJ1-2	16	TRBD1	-	TGTGCCAGCAGCAAGGGGGCGGTGGGGGACAACTATGGCTACACCTTC	CASSKGAVGDNYGYTF
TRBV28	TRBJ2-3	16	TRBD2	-	TGTGCCAGCAGTCCGGCGGGTAGCGGGAGAGGAGATACGCAGTATTTT	CASSPAGSGRGDTQYF
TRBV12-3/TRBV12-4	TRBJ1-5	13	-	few	TGTGCCAGCAGTTTGACCGTGGGGCAGCCCCAGCATTTT	CASSLTVGQPQHF
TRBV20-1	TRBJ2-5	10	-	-	TGCAGTGGGGGTTTAGAGACCCAGTACTTC	CSGGLETQYF
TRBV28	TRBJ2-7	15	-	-	TGTGCCAGCAGTCCACACCTCGGGACAAAGTACGAGCAGTACTTC	CASSPHLGTKYEQYF
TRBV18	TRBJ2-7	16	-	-	TGTGCCAGCTCACCAAAAACCCCCGGAAATTTCTACGAGCAGTACTTC	CASSPKTPGNFYEQYF
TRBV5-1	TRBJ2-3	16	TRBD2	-	TGCGCCAGCAGCCCGGGGACTAGAACAAAAGCAGATACGCAGTATTTT	CASSPGTRTKADTQYF
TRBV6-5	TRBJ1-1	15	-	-	TGTGCCAGCCATAGCAGGGATGATCGAACCACTGAAGCTTTCTTT	CASHSRDDRTTEAFF
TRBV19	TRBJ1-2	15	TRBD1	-	TGTGCCAGTAGTATAATGGGACAGGGGAATCGTGGCTACACCTTC	CASSIMGQGNRGYTF
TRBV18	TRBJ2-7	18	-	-	TGTGCCAGCTCACCATACACCCCCATTACAGGGCAATTCAACGAGCAGTACTTC	CASSPYTPITGQFNEQYF
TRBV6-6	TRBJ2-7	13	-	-	TGTGCCAGCAGTGCATACATCCAGGGCGAGCAGTACTTC	CASSAYIQGEQYF
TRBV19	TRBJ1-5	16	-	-	TGTGCCAGTAGTATCTCGATAGACGCGCGCCATCAGCCCCAGCATTTT	CASSISIDARHQPQHF
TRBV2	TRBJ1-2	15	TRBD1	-	TGTGCCAGCAGACTCGGGACAGCTGCTAACTATGGCTACACCTTC	CASRLGTAANYGYTF
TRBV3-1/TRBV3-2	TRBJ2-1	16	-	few	TGTGCCAGCAGCCAAGATGAGGGCCCAGGGTACAATGAGCAGTTCTTC	CASSQDEGPGYNEQFF
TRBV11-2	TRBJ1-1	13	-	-	TGTGCCAGCAGCTGGTCGGGGAACACTGAAGCTTTCTTT	CASSWSGNTEAFF